This T cell receptor (beta chain) comes out of a study of blood T cell repertoires in COVID-19. Study overall: The study drew acute and convalescent COVID-19 samples from the United States, Italy and Spain. T cells, B-cell-depleted T cells, or PBMCs supplied cDNA or gDNA.

CDR1 is LNHNV, CDR2 YYDKDF, per germline (reference sequence). The CDR3 extends over 17 amino acids. V lost 0 bases to trimming and J lost 4 bases, with 16 bases between them. Assay: immunoSEQ multiplex PCR; the TCRdb copy retains only in-frame clones and omits some. In the table there are around 300,000 clones, roughly 89% of which are singletons. The specimen sequenced was peripheral blood. The sequence was collected from a man in his fifties or sixties with acute or convalescent COVID-19. V is TRBV15 and J is TRBJ1-3, with D unresolved. The CDR3: CATSRDRVGGSGNTIYF. In DNA form, the CDR3 reads TGTGCCACCAGCAGAGATCGGGTAGGAGGGTCAGGAAACACCATATATTTT.